The source of this T cell receptor (beta chain) is a study of T cells in Graves' hyperthyroidism and ophthalmopathy (dated by TCRdb to between 2019 and 2020). General notes on the study: To identify TCR V-J signatures that set the groups apart, the researchers used a discovery cohort of about a hundred patients, made up of around 40 with Graves' ophthalmopathy and 55 to 65 with stable Graves' hyperthyroidism. Prospective prediction of ophthalmopathy was tested in an independent validation cohort consisting of fewer than 20 hyperthyroidism patients and about 17 patients who later progressed to ophthalmopathy. The 100 discovery patients were randomly split 7:3 into training and test sets. The study also compared thyroid tissue and blood T-cell repertoires from roughly six Graves' hyperthyroidism patients. After sampling, hyperthyroidism patients received methimazole starting at 30 mg daily, and ophthalmopathy patients received high-dose intravenous methylprednisolone. According to the paper, TCR Vbeta CDR3 sequencing was carried out on over 130 peripheral blood samples, which came from under 50 ophthalmopathy, around 75 hyperthyroidism and approximately 17 progressor patients.

Including cysteine and phenylalanine, the CDR3 has 13 amino acids. The only DNA kept is the CDR3, 39 bases in frame from the first base. V gives up 6 bases and J gives up 7 bases, and the segment between their germline ends measures 16 bases. The germline V gene supplies CDR1 SGHTA and CDR2 FQGNSA. Stable Graves' hyperthyroidism was defined as no progression to ophthalmopathy during 18 months of follow-up. Hyperthyroidism patients were aged 18 to 65 years and newly diagnosed, with disease duration of less than 2 months. Exclusion was applied to patients with uncontrolled infections, other autoimmune diseases, pregnancy or lactation. Diagnoses were established on the basis of clinical symptoms, serum thyroxine and TRAb, thyroid ultrasound, and orbital computed tomography. Total RNA was extracted using Trizol reagent, and RNA quality was assessed on an Agilent 2100 Bioanalyzer. TCR beta CDR3 regions were amplified from RNA transcripts. A first-round RT-PCR of the TCR CDR3 used the HTBI primer set with the Qiagen OneStep RT-PCR kit. A second multiplex PCR round built the libraries, followed by size selection and purification. Libraries were sequenced paired-end with 100 bp reads on an Illumina HiSeq2000. As for the original processing: SOAPnuke was used to process the raw data, with reads discarded if the reads contained adapters or uncalled bases, had a mean Phred below 15, or lacked an exact constant-primer or identifier match. High-quality paired reads were merged using COPE v1.2.5, and each unique nucleotide sequence was defined as a clonotype. MiTCR v1.1 was used to align the clonotypes against IMGT TRBV, TRBD and TRBJ reference segments. Only V-J combinations with frequency above 0.0001, covering about 99% of repertoires, were analysed. The TCS score was defined as F50 (clonal expansion) divided by E x V (chaos), with BLOSUM62-based TCRdist calculated between CDR3 peptides within each V-J. Welch's t-statistics and random forest reduced fewer than 600 V-J features to 13, which were used in a naive Bayes classifier (R e1071). The Morisita-Horn index was used to measure how similar the thyroid and blood repertoires were. The public reads were quality trimmed at Q25 with fastp and then assembled into clones with MiXCR by TCRdb, keeping productive beta chains. Rows matching on CDR3 protein sequence are summarized as one entry with the most common DNA and genes. It is TCRdb's table, rather than the study itself, that gives the V and J calls and clone size. The sample table contains fewer than 750,000 distinct CDR3 sequences; only one count was recorded for more than 45% of them. Around 7.7% of the sample rests with the top ten.

This clonotype is a singleton in its sample. What antigen it recognizes has not been identified. Base qualities were left out, and no much larger clone turns up one base away. One read alone is weak evidence. Results and caveats for the whole study, not just this receptor: Most expanded thyroid clonotypes (frequency above 0.001) were also detected in blood, a finding suggesting that blood repertoires may reflect thyroid immune responses. Sample size was not statistically predetermined, and investigators were not blinded to group allocation. A model built on a 13 V-J signature distinguished ophthalmopathy from stable hyperthyroidism, reaching about 88% sensitivity and under 84% specificity in cross-validation and 80%/75% in testing. During validation, the model predicted progression to ophthalmopathy a median of around six months ahead of onset, with more than 55% sensitivity and about 75% specificity.

The sequence links TRBV7-2 to TRBJ2-7, with TRBD1 perhaps the D gene, on 6 matching bases. This TCR was recovered from a woman under 30 with Graves' hyperthyroidism. The sample taken for sequencing was peripheral blood or thyroid tissue (not recorded which). CDR3 sequence: CASSYTGLHEQYF. The nucleotides are TGTGCCAGCAGTTATACAGGGCTTCATGAGCAGTACTTC.